A selection of T cell receptor beta chains follows, all from one sample in a study of T cell repertoires in cytomegalovirus infection. The antigens for these receptors are not known. Each CDR3 protein gets one entry after TCRdb re-called the reads with MiXCR. There are around 430,000 distinct CDR3 sequences in the sample; about two fifths occur only once, and around 44% lies in the top ten. The sequencing here drew on cultured PBMCs, taken from culture after CMV antigen stimulation. All receptors derive from a human donor in good health (CMV status not recorded). Some clones in this sample may be carry-over from other donors' samples. The conserved cysteine and the conserved F or W are not part of the CDR3 here. D genes are given only for firm matches.

v_gene: TRBV27; j_gene: TRBJ2-5; d_gene: -; CDR3aa: ASSPDPGRQETQY
v_gene: TRBV7-2; j_gene: TRBJ1-2; d_gene: -; CDR3aa: ASTPTAANYGYT
v_gene: TRBV7-2; j_gene: TRBJ2-1; d_gene: -; CDR3aa: ASSSSGTPNNEQF
v_gene: TRBV6-6; j_gene: TRBJ1-5; d_gene: -; CDR3aa: ASSPRGHPRH
v_gene: TRBV20-1; j_gene: TRBJ2-3; d_gene: -; CDR3aa: SVGGLEDTQY
v_gene: TRBV6-2/TRBV6-3; j_gene: TRBJ2-1; d_gene: -; CDR3aa: ASIGPPLGGSYNEQF
v_gene: TRBV7-2; j_gene: TRBJ2-7; d_gene: TRBD1; CDR3aa: ASSHRPGQRTYEQY
v_gene: TRBV7-2; j_gene: TRBJ2-3; d_gene: TRBD2; CDR3aa: ASSLMTSGEDTQY
v_gene: TRBV7-6; j_gene: TRBJ1-2; d_gene: -; CDR3aa: ASSFGIYGYT
v_gene: TRBV7-2; j_gene: TRBJ2-3; d_gene: TRBD1; CDR3aa: ASSLTGGLDTQY
v_gene: TRBV4-1; j_gene: TRBJ2-5; d_gene: -; CDR3aa: ASSQGMGKETQY
v_gene: TRBV7-8; j_gene: TRBJ1-3; d_gene: TRBD1; CDR3aa: ASSLEHRGRFTGNTIY
v_gene: TRBV30; j_gene: TRBJ1-6; d_gene: TRBD1; CDR3aa: AWSPGQGRGSDNSPLH
v_gene: TRBV10-2; j_gene: TRBJ2-1; d_gene: -; CDR3aa: ASLRTYNEQF
v_gene: TRBV6-1; j_gene: TRBJ2-1; d_gene: TRBD1; CDR3aa: ASSEANRGYNEQF
v_gene: TRBV7-2; j_gene: TRBJ1-1; d_gene: TRBD1; CDR3aa: ASSLTGRSTEAF
v_gene: TRBV7-2; j_gene: TRBJ2-5; d_gene: -; CDR3aa: ASSEGSGETQY
v_gene: TRBV20-1; j_gene: TRBJ2-3; d_gene: -; CDR3aa: SAIRRGTDTQY
v_gene: TRBV7-2; j_gene: TRBJ1-1; d_gene: -; CDR3aa: ASSLRGWGTEAF
v_gene: TRBV7-4; j_gene: TRBJ1-4; d_gene: -; CDR3aa: ASSPTGTNEKLF
v_gene: TRBV6-5; j_gene: TRBJ2-1; d_gene: -; CDR3aa: ASSYSRADSYNEQF
v_gene: TRBV18; j_gene: TRBJ2-7; d_gene: TRBD2; CDR3aa: ASSPGGGPSYEQY
v_gene: TRBV7-2; j_gene: TRBJ2-2; d_gene: TRBD1; CDR3aa: ASRRDSPGTGELF
v_gene: TRBV12-3/TRBV12-4; j_gene: TRBJ2-5; d_gene: -; CDR3aa: ASSPGARQETQY
v_gene: TRBV12-3/TRBV12-4; j_gene: TRBJ1-2; d_gene: TRBD1; CDR3aa: ASSITGGGGKYGYT
v_gene: TRBV12-3/TRBV12-4; j_gene: TRBJ2-1; d_gene: -; CDR3aa: ASGVVDYNEQF
v_gene: TRBV7-2; j_gene: TRBJ2-1; d_gene: -; CDR3aa: ASSFGQGGYNEQF
v_gene: TRBV28; j_gene: TRBJ2-5; d_gene: -; CDR3aa: ASGPVMDTKETQY
v_gene: TRBV7-2; j_gene: TRBJ2-4; d_gene: -; CDR3aa: ASSLFRARNDIQY
v_gene: TRBV12-3/TRBV12-4; j_gene: TRBJ2-5; d_gene: -; CDR3aa: ASSLRIVPETQY
v_gene: TRBV7-9; j_gene: TRBJ1-2; d_gene: -; CDR3aa: ASSARETILYGYT
v_gene: TRBV11-2; j_gene: TRBJ2-1; d_gene: TRBD2; CDR3aa: ASSKGGGRSYNEQF
v_gene: TRBV5-4; j_gene: TRBJ1-2; d_gene: -; CDR3aa: ASSSIAGANSNYGYT
v_gene: TRBV4-1; j_gene: TRBJ1-2; d_gene: -; CDR3aa: ASSQQGSAYGYT
v_gene: TRBV20-1; j_gene: TRBJ2-7; d_gene: TRBD2; CDR3aa: SAGLAGNLDEQY
v_gene: TRBV19; j_gene: TRBJ1-1; d_gene: -; CDR3aa: ASSIGTMNTEAF
v_gene: TRBV20-1; j_gene: TRBJ2-3; d_gene: -; CDR3aa: SARQDGERDTQY
v_gene: TRBV10-3; j_gene: TRBJ1-1; d_gene: TRBD1; CDR3aa: AIRTGAKAF
v_gene: TRBV7-2; j_gene: TRBJ2-3; d_gene: -; CDR3aa: ASSYLAGDTQY
v_gene: TRBV7-2; j_gene: TRBJ2-2; d_gene: -; CDR3aa: ASSYHRANGELF
v_gene: TRBV7-2; j_gene: TRBJ1-5; d_gene: -; CDR3aa: ASSYRDGNQPQH
v_gene: TRBV9; j_gene: TRBJ2-1; d_gene: -; CDR3aa: ASSVAGASYNEQF
v_gene: TRBV18; j_gene: TRBJ1-1; d_gene: -; CDR3aa: ASSQALMNTEAF
v_gene: TRBV27; j_gene: TRBJ2-1; d_gene: TRBD2; CDR3aa: ASAWGEGPVEQF
v_gene: TRBV19; j_gene: TRBJ2-4; d_gene: TRBD1; CDR3aa: ASSITGTGNIQY
v_gene: TRBV19; j_gene: TRBJ2-1; d_gene: TRBD2; CDR3aa: ASSPQRDYNEQF
v_gene: TRBV4-1; j_gene: TRBJ1-4; d_gene: TRBD1; CDR3aa: ASSPAPGQRNEKLF
v_gene: TRBV4-3; j_gene: TRBJ2-7; d_gene: -; CDR3aa: ASSQEYLYEQY
v_gene: TRBV7-8; j_gene: TRBJ2-3; d_gene: TRBD2; CDR3aa: ASTPSGALSTDTQY